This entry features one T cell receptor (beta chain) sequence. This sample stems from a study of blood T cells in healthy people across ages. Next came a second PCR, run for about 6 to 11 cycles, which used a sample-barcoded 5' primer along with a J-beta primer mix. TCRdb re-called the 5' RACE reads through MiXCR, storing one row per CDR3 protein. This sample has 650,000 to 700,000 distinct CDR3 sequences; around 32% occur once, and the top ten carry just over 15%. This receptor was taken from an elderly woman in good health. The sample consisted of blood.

The CDR3 loop reads CAFTGTGGEQYF. The CDR3 DNA follows: TGTGCCTTCACCGGGACAGGCGGCGAGCAGTACTTC. This sequence joins TRBV30 and TRBJ2-5; 8 positions agree with TRBD1. Near its end, the DNA agrees better with TRBJ2-7, so the J call may be wrong. The CDR3 is 12 residues long. Germline CDR1 reads GTSNPN; CDR2 reads SVGIG (reference sequence).